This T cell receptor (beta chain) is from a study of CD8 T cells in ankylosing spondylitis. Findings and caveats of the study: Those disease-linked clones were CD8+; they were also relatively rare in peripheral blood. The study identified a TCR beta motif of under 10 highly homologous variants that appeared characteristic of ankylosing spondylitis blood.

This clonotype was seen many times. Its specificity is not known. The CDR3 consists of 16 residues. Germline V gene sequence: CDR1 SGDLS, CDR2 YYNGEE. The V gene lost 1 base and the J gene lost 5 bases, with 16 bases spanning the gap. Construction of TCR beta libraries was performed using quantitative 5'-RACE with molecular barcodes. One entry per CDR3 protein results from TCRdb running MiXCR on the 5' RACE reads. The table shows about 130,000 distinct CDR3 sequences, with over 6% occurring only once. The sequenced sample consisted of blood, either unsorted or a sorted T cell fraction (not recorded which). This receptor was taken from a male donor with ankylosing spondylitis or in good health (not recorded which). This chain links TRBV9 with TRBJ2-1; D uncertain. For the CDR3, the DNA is TGTGCCAGCAGCGTATCCCCGACAACGACGAACAATGAGCAGTTCTTC. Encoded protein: CASSVSPTTTNNEQFF.